The 24 T cell receptor beta chains listed next were all sequenced from one sample in a study of shared clonotypes between healthy human individuals (dated by TCRdb to about 2020). The protocol used for the library was the immunoSEQ multiplex PCR assay. TCRdb provides this immuneACCESS table in a form limited to in-frame rearrangements. Some clones are lacking; in checked studies, under half of them reflect an unresolved V gene, and why the rest are absent is not known. For this sample there are around 2,000,000 clones; about 95% appear just once. The top ten clonotypes cover roughly 1.1% of the sample. CD8 naive samples were CD45RO-negative cells positively selected for CCR7, giving a CD45RA+CCR7+ population that excluded TemRA cells. The source material was naive CD8+ T cells sorted from blood. The sample's cell subset or site label, decoded: CD45RA+CCR7+. All receptors derive from a man between 18 and 29 years old in good health.

A remark on this clone: Other nucleotide sequences in the sample specify the same CDR3. V is TRBV6-5 and J is TRBJ2-7; D could derive from TRBD1 or TRBD2 (6 bases each). With 2 bases removed from V and 3 bases from J, the gap between germline ends came to 11 bases. The CDR3 extends over 14 amino acids. The V gene's germline CDR1 is MNHEY and CDR2 SVGAGI. Here the CDR3 DNA reads TGTGCCAGCAGTTACAGAGGGGGGAGCTACGAGCAGTACTTC. Its protein product is CASSYRGGSYEQYF.

CDR3 sequence (DNA): TGTGCCAGCAGCACGTGGACTAAAGAGACCCAGTACTTC. Translation gives CASSTWTKETQYF. This rearrangement joins TRBV7-6 to TRBJ2-5; tentatively, D is TRBD2 (6 bases). From germline, CDR1 is SGHVS and CDR2 FNYEAQ. The ends were cut back, 5 bases at V and 3 bases at J, with 10 bases in the middle. The CDR3 length is 13 residues.

The J gene is TRBJ2-7, the V gene TRBV29-1; no reliable D call. Trimming removed 6 bases from V and 7 bases from J, with 19 bases in between. This CDR3 contains 13 residues. Germline loops: CDR1 SQVTM, CDR2 ANQGSEA. The CDR3 DNA sequence: TGCAGCGTGTGCGTCTCCCTTCTCGCTGAGCAGTACTTC. This codes for CSVCVSLLAEQYF.

This clone was found once. J is TRBJ2-7 and V is TRBV4-2, with D maybe TRBD1 (6 bases). The V and J ends lost 0 bases and 4 bases respectively, with 13 bases between them. This CDR3 has 15 residues. Germline values: CDR1 LGHNA, CDR2 YNFKEQ. CDR3 coding DNA: TGTGCCAGCAGCCAAGATCCAGGGGTATCGTACGAGCAGTACTTC. Protein sequence: CASSQDPGVSYEQYF.

V gene TRBV15 combines with J gene TRBJ2-4; D unresolved. The CDR3 runs 15 residues. V lost 0 bases and J lost 4, with 10 bases in between. Germline loops: CDR1 LNHNV, CDR2 YYDKDF (reference sequence). The DNA of the CDR3 is TGTGCCACCAGCAGAGACTGGAACGGGAAAAACATTCAGTACTTC. It yields the protein CATSRDWNGKNIQYF. Based on the CDR3 plus reference TRBV15 and TRBJ2-4, the full variable domain is DAMVIQNPRYQVTQFGKPVTLSCSQTLNHNVMYWYQQKSSQAPKLLFHYYDKDFNNEADTPDNFQSRRPNTSFCFLDIRSPGLGDTAMYLCATSRDWNGKNIQYFGAGTRLSVL.

This chain links TRBV30 with TRBJ2-7; no firm D call. CDR1 and CDR2 from the germline V gene are GTSNPN and SVGIG (reference sequence). This CDR3 region has 13 residues. Trimming took off 5 bases at V and 4 bases at J, with 15 bases between the two ends. CDR3 loop: CAWESSTTYEQYF. The CDR3 DNA is TGTGCCTGGGAATCTTCGACCACGTACGAGCAGTACTTC.

The chain uses TRBV27 and TRBJ2-1; 8 positions match TRBD2. V shed 0 bases and J 7 bases; nucleotides not matched to a gene: 8. The CDR3 extends over 16 amino acids. Germline loops: CDR1 MNHEY, CDR2 SMNVEV (reference sequence). CDR3 loop: CASSLSREGLKNEQFF. CDR3 DNA sequence: TGTGCCAGCAGTTTATCTCGGGAGGGCCTAAAGAATGAGCAGTTCTTC.

In its sample, this clone was seen once. This chain connects TRBV9 to TRBJ2-7, with a tentative D call TRBD1 (5 bases). From germline, CDR1 is SGDLS and CDR2 YYNGEE. Trimming took 0 bases from V and 0 from J, leaving 10 bases between them. There are 15 residues in the CDR3. CDR3 sequence (DNA): TGTGCCAGCAGCGTAGCTTATGACAGCTCCTACGAGCAGTACTTC. Amino acid sequence: CASSVAYDSSYEQYF. Variable domain in full (rest from reference TRBV9 and TRBJ2-7): DSGVTQTPKHLITATGQRVTLRCSPRSGDLSVYWYQQSLDQGLQFLIQYYNGEERAKGNILERFSAQQFPDLHSELNLSSLELGDSALYFCASSVAYDSSYEQYFGPGTRLTVT.

The V and J genes are TRBV4-3 and TRBJ2-7; a weak D match, TRBD1 (5 bases). V shed 0 bases and J shed 3 bases, with 12 bases lying between them. This CDR3 has 15 residues. Germline loops: CDR1 LGHNA, CDR2 YSLEER. CDR3: CASSQERQKSYEQYF. The CDR3 bases are TGCGCCAGCAGCCAAGAACGACAGAAAAGCTACGAGCAGTACTTC.

V and J are TRBV9 and TRBJ1-5, with D unresolved. The CDR3 has 14 amino acids. CDR1 and CDR2 from the germline V gene are SGDLS and YYNGEE. V lost 2 bases to trimming and J lost 5 bases, with 11 bases between them. The CDR3 region has the DNA TGTGCCAGCAGCGTCGTTGGGCTGGATCAGCCCCAGCATTTT. Translating it yields CASSVVGLDQPQHF.

Worth noting for this clone: A junction end diverges from the germline sequence, so it may reflect a read error. The chain is built from TRBV7-3 and TRBJ1-2; D gene ambiguous. Germline CDR1 and CDR2: SGHTA and FQGTGA. This CDR3 has 12 amino acids. The CDR3 loop is CASSLKSPCADF. CDR3 coding DNA: TGTGCCAGCAGCTTAAAGTCCCCCTGTGCTGACTTC.

This clone was counted a single time. The sample carries other DNA sequences with the same CDR3. The CDR3 DNA follows: TGTGCCAGCAGCTTAGTCGGGACAGCCTATGGCTACACCTTC. Its translation is CASSLVGTAYGYTF. This chain links TRBV7-9 with TRBJ1-2, with 7 bases fitting TRBD1. Germline loops: CDR1 SEHNR, CDR2 FQNEAQ (reference sequence). The J segment lost 4 bases and the V segment lost 1 base, leaving 3 bases of the junction unmatched. The CDR3 consists of 14 residues.

With respect to this clone: Other nucleotide sequences in the sample specify the same CDR3. The chain is built from TRBV7-9 and TRBJ2-1; the match to TRBD2 covers 9 bases. This CDR3 has 14 amino acids. J gave up 7 bases and V 6 bases, and 7 bases lay outside the gene matches. Germline loops: CDR1 SEHNR, CDR2 FQNEAQ (reference sequence). The DNA of the CDR3 is TGTGCCAGCAGTCTAGCGGGATCCCCGAATGAGCAGTTCTTC. Translating it yields CASSLAGSPNEQFF.

The J gene is TRBJ2-7, the V gene TRBV5-8; D unclear. The V end lost 3 bases, the J end lost 3 bases, and 13 bases lay between the germline ends. The CDR3 is made up of 14 amino acids. Germline V gene lookup returns CDR1 SGHTS and CDR2 YDEGEE. Here the CDR3 reads CASSSGGTGYEQYF. CDR3 in DNA: TGTGCCAGCAGCTCTGGCGGCACCGGCTACGAGCAGTACTTC.

The chain couples TRBV7-2 to TRBJ1-3; D remains ambiguous. CDR1 and CDR2 (germline): SGHTA, FQGNSA. CDR3 size: 15 residues. With 1 base removed from V and 2 bases from J, the gap between germline ends came to 9 bases. Here the CDR3 DNA reads TGTGCCAGCAGCTTAGGGGCTGGGCCTGGAAACACCATATATTTT. It specifies CASSLGAGPGNTIYF.

The V call is TRBV6-1, the J call TRBJ1-2, with D unclear. The CDR3 runs 12 residues. Trimming left V 2 bases short and J 8 bases short, with 9 bases between. Looked up from germline, CDR1 is MNHNS and CDR2 is SASEGT. CDR3 residues: CASSESSMGYTF. DNA of the CDR3: TGTGCCAGCAGTGAAAGCTCTATGGGCTACACCTTC.

This clone was found once. The same CDR3 also results from other DNA sequences found in this sample. V and J are TRBV6-1 and TRBJ2-7; D is perhaps TRBD1 or TRBD2 (5 bases each). V was pared by 4 bases and J by 2 bases, with 9 bases between. The CDR3 length is 13 residues. In germline, CDR1 is MNHNS, CDR2 SASEGT. This CDR3 is CASSGDGAYEQYF. CDR3 coding DNA: TGTGCCAGCAGTGGGGACGGAGCCTACGAGCAGTACTTC.

This clone was seen once. The chain employs TRBV2 and TRBJ2-7; a possible D gene is TRBD2 (6 bases). CDR1 SNHLY and CDR2 FYNNEI come from the germline V gene. V dropped 6 bases and J dropped 7 bases, with 13 bases sitting between them. The CDR3 totals 12 residues. The CDR3 loop reads CASRDYGGEQYF. In nucleotides, the CDR3 is TGTGCCAGCAGGGACTACGGGGGAGAGCAGTACTTC.

This rearrangement joins TRBV4-3 to TRBJ2-1; D may be TRBD1 (5 bases). V was clipped by 3 bases and J by 3 bases, with 12 bases between them. Germline assignment: CDR1 LGHNA and CDR2 YSLEER. The CDR3 sequence is 15 residues long. This CDR3 is CASSHDRSLYNEQFF. CDR3 coding DNA: TGCGCCAGCAGCCACGACAGATCCCTCTACAATGAGCAGTTCTTC.

As DNA, the CDR3 is TGTGCCAGCAGTTACTCGTCGGGACAGGAGCTTTGGGAGCAGTACTTC. Translation: CASSYSSGQELWEQYF. This chain joins TRBV6-5 and TRBJ2-7; 8 nucleotides align to TRBD1. The germline V gene encodes CDR1 MNHEY and CDR2 SVGAGI. The CDR3 contains 16 residues. After removal of 0 bases from V and 7 bases from J, the junction contained 11 bases not matched to a gene.

This clone appeared once. The chain is built from TRBV11-2 and TRBJ2-1; D may be TRBD2 (6 bases). V gave up 3 bases and J gave up 8 bases, with 11 bases separating them. The CDR3 is made up of 13 amino acids. Germline V lookup: CDR1 SGHAT, CDR2 FQNNGV. The CDR3 nucleotides are TGTGCCAGCAGCTTCGGGGGTGACGATGAGCAGTTCTTC. It yields the protein CASSFGGDDEQFF.

This clone occurred once. V is TRBV19 and J is TRBJ2-1; no definite D call. The length of the CDR3 is 18 residues. With 0 bases removed from V and 0 bases from J, the gap between germline ends came to 15 bases. In germline, CDR1 is LNHDA, CDR2 SQIVND (reference sequence). The CDR3 nucleotides are TGTGCCAGTAGTATAGATCTAACCCACGTTAGCTCCTACAATGAGCAGTTCTTC. This gives the protein CASSIDLTHVSSYNEQFF.

The CDR3: CASSPLRAGEAFF. In nucleotides, the CDR3 is TGTGCCAGCAGTCCACTAAGGGCCGGTGAAGCTTTCTTT. V is TRBV6-5 and J is TRBJ1-1, with D unresolved. Looked up from germline, CDR1 is MNHEY and CDR2 is SVGAGI. Trimming took off 5 bases at V and 7 bases at J, with 14 bases between the two ends. This CDR3 comprises 13 residues.

A word on this clone: This same CDR3 is encoded by further DNA sequences in the sample. This chain joins TRBV19 and TRBJ2-7; D unresolved. The CDR3 has 13 amino acids. Between the trimmed V and J ends, which lost 3 bases and 1 base, there was a span of 7 bases. Germline V lookup: CDR1 LNHDA, CDR2 SQIVND (reference sequence). CDR3 sequence (DNA): TGTGCCAGTAGTATTGGCTTGTCCTACGAGCAGTACTTC. Its protein is CASSIGLSYEQYF.